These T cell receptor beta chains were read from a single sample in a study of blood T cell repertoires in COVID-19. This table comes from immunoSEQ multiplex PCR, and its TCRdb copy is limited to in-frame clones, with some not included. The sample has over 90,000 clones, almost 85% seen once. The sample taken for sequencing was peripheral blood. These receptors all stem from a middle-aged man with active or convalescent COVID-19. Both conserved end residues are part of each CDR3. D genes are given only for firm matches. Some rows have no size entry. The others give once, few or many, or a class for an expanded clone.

CDR3: CASSLGATPGELFF
DNA: TGCGCCAGCAGCTTGGGAGCGACTCCCGGGGAGCTGTTTTTT
size: few
D: .
V: TRBV5-1
J: TRBJ2-2

CDR3: CASQDTGGGYGYTF
DNA: TGCGCCAGCCAAGACACAGGGGGCGGATATGGCTACACCTTC
size: .
D: TRBD1
V: TRBV5-1
J: TRBJ1-2

CDR3: CASSPWRGDHTDTQYF
DNA: TGTGCCAGCAGCCCGTGGCGGGGGGACCACACAGATACGCAGTATTTT
size: .
D: TRBD2
V: TRBV11-2
J: TRBJ2-3

CDR3: CASSAGGPEAFF
DNA: TGTGCCAGCAGCGCGGGGGGGCCTGAAGCTTTCTTT
size: .
D: .
V: TRBV9
J: TRBJ1-1

CDR3: CASSFGGGNRQETQYF
DNA: TGTGCCAGCAGTTTCGGGGGGGGCAACAGACAAGAGACCCAGTACTTC
size: .
D: TRBD2
V: TRBV27
J: TRBJ2-5

CDR3: CASSPGATYEQYF
DNA: TGTGCCAGCTCACCAGGGGCGACCTACGAGCAGTACTTC
size: .
D: .
V: TRBV18
J: TRBJ2-7

CDR3: CASSSLGRGADFTDTQYF
DNA: TGTGCCAGCAGCTCTCTGGGGCGGGGGGCCGACTTCACAGATACGCAGTATTTT
size: .
D: TRBD2
V: TRBV5-6
J: TRBJ2-3

CDR3: CASSIPQGANNGNTIYF
DNA: TGTGCCAGCAGTATCCCTCAGGGGGCGAATAATGGAAACACCATATATTTT
size: .
D: TRBD1
V: TRBV28
J: TRBJ1-3

CDR3: CASSSQGGKLFF
DNA: TGTGCCAGCAGCTCACAGGGCGGAAAACTGTTTTTT
size: .
D: .
V: TRBV5-6
J: TRBJ1-4

CDR3: CASSFPGNPFGYTF
DNA: TGTGCCAGCAGTTTCCCCGGGAATCCTTTTGGCTACACCTTC
size: .
D: .
V: TRBV27
J: TRBJ1-2

CDR3: CASSTLQGMNTEAFF
DNA: TGTGCCAGCAGCACGTTACAGGGGATGAACACTGAAGCTTTCTTT
size: .
D: TRBD1
V: TRBV5-5
J: TRBJ1-1

CDR3: CASSPIRGEGYTF
DNA: TGTGCCAGCAGCCCAATCAGGGGCGAAGGCTACACCTTC
size: .
D: .
V: TRBV7-2
J: TRBJ1-2

CDR3: CAWRPRDRDYSPLHF
DNA: TGTGCCTGGAGACCCCGGGACAGGGATTATTCACCCCTCCACTTT
size: .
D: TRBD1
V: TRBV30
J: TRBJ1-6

CDR3: CASGALKSGQETQYF
DNA: TGTGCCAGCGGGGCTCTCAAAAGCGGGCAAGAGACCCAGTACTTC
size: .
D: .
V: TRBV9
J: TRBJ2-5

CDR3: CSASLRDSTLPGYTF
DNA: TGCAGTGCTAGTCTCCGGGACAGCACCCTTCCTGGCTACACCTTC
size: .
D: TRBD1
V: TRBV20-1
J: TRBJ1-2

CDR3: CSARQDYGYTF
DNA: TGCAGTGCTAGGCAGGACTATGGCTACACCTTC
size: .
D: .
V: TRBV20-1
J: TRBJ1-2

CDR3: CASSFGHMPTEQYF
DNA: TGTGCCAGCAGTTTCGGACACATGCCTACGGAGCAGTACTTC
size: .
D: .
V: TRBV6-2/TRBV6-3
J: TRBJ2-7

CDR3: CASSPRLAGGRSYNEQFF
DNA: TGTGCCAGCTCACCGCGACTAGCGGGGGGCCGGTCCTACAATGAGCAGTTCTTC
size: .
D: TRBD2
V: TRBV18
J: TRBJ2-1

CDR3: CASSPYDSSYNEQFF
DNA: TGCGCCAGCAGCCCATACGACAGCTCCTACAATGAGCAGTTCTTC
size: .
D: .
V: TRBV5-1
J: TRBJ2-1

CDR3: CASSVEGVSYNEQFF
DNA: TGTGCCAGCAGCGTAGAGGGGGTCTCCTACAATGAGCAGTTCTTC
size: .
D: .
V: TRBV9
J: TRBJ2-1

CDR3: CASSLGQDTRYF
DNA: TGTGCCAGCAGCTTAGGACAAGATACGCGGTATTTT
size: .
D: .
V: TRBV11-2
J: TRBJ2-3

CDR3: CASSSDRGLAGELFF
DNA: TGTGCCAGCAGCTCGGACAGGGGGCTCGCCGGGGAGCTGTTTTTT
size: .
D: TRBD1
V: TRBV13
J: TRBJ2-2

CDR3: CASRHGQGTLLEMNSPLHF
DNA: TGTGCCAGCAGGCATGGACAGGGTACCCTACTAGAGATGAATTCACCCCTCCACTTT
size: .
D: TRBD1
V: TRBV5-8
J: TRBJ1-6

CDR3: CASSRSGGPGGTQYF
DNA: TGTGCCAGCAGCCGGAGCGGGGGGCCCGGTGGAACCCAGTACTTC
size: .
D: TRBD2
V: TRBV27
J: TRBJ2-5

CDR3: CASSQEGAGEAFF
DNA: TGTGCCAGCAGCCAAGAGGGAGCGGGTGAAGCTTTCTTT
size: .
D: .
V: TRBV3-1/TRBV3-2
J: TRBJ1-1

CDR3: CASSSRGLGAEAQYF
DNA: TGTGCCAGCAGTTCCCGGGGACTAGGGGCAGAGGCCCAGTACTTC
size: .
D: TRBD2
V: TRBV6-2/TRBV6-3
J: TRBJ2-5

CDR3: CASRKGVTGELFF
DNA: TGTGCCAGCAGAAAGGGGGTTACCGGGGAGCTGTTTTTT
size: .
D: .
V: TRBV6-5
J: TRBJ2-2

CDR3: CASSLTSGGLLGNEQFF
DNA: TGTGCCAGCAGTTTGACTAGCGGGGGGCTCCTAGGTAATGAGCAGTTCTTC
size: .
D: TRBD2
V: TRBV28
J: TRBJ2-1

CDR3: CASSPDKDPSTDTQYF
DNA: TGTGCCAGCAGCCCTGACAAAGACCCTAGCACAGATACGCAGTATTTT
size: .
D: .
V: TRBV6-2/TRBV6-3
J: TRBJ2-3

CDR3: CASSYRQGNTEAFF
DNA: TGTGCCAGCAGTTACAGGCAGGGGAACACTGAAGCTTTCTTT
size: .
D: .
V: TRBV6-5
J: TRBJ1-1

CDR3: CASSSTGAQDTQYF
DNA: TGTGCCAGCAGCTCGACAGGGGCGCAAGATACGCAGTATTTT
size: once
D: TRBD1
V: TRBV6-5
J: TRBJ2-3

CDR3: CASSSSSGGPYNEQFF
DNA: TGTGCCAGCAGCTCCTCCAGCGGGGGGCCCTACAATGAGCAGTTCTTC
size: .
D: TRBD2
V: TRBV7-2
J: TRBJ2-1

CDR3: CASSQAGQGRTDTQYF
DNA: TGCGCCAGCAGCCAAGCAGGACAGGGAAGGACAGATACGCAGTATTTT
size: .
D: TRBD1
V: TRBV4-3
J: TRBJ2-3

CDR3: CASSRIGAAGTEAFF
DNA: TGTGCCAGCAGCCGGATAGGGGCGGCTGGAACTGAAGCTTTCTTT
size: .
D: .
V: TRBV25-1
J: TRBJ1-1

CDR3: CASSPRQRGELFF
DNA: TGTGCCAGCAGCCCACGACAGCGCGGGGAGCTGTTTTTT
size: .
D: .
V: TRBV14
J: TRBJ2-2

CDR3: CASSEGPTNEKLFF
DNA: TGTGCCAGCAGTGAAGGACCGACAAATGAAAAACTGTTTTTT
size: once
D: .
V: TRBV6-1
J: TRBJ1-4

CDR3: CASSKGTGRRFEQYF
DNA: TGTGCCAGCAGCAAGGGGACAGGGAGGCGGTTCGAGCAGTACTTC
size: .
D: .
V: TRBV21-1
J: TRBJ2-7

CDR3: CASSWGWQASDTQYF
DNA: TGTGCCAGCAGTTGGGGCTGGCAGGCGTCGGATACGCAGTATTTT
size: .
D: .
V: TRBV2
J: TRBJ2-3

CDR3: CASSQGEATEAFF
DNA: TGTGCCAGCAGCCAAGGAGAGGCGACTGAAGCTTTCTTT
size: .
D: .
V: TRBV3-1/TRBV3-2
J: TRBJ1-1

CDR3: CASRSGETGGYTF
DNA: TGTGCCAGCAGATCAGGGGAGACAGGTGGCTACACCTTC
size: .
D: .
V: TRBV2
J: TRBJ1-2

CDR3: CASSLSPMNEQFF
DNA: TGTGCCAGCAGCTTAAGCCCAATGAATGAGCAGTTCTTC
size: .
D: .
V: TRBV11-3
J: TRBJ2-1

CDR3: CATSAESSGVGTGELFF
DNA: TGTGCCACCAGTGCCGAATCTAGCGGGGTGGGGACCGGGGAGCTGTTTTTT
size: .
D: TRBD2
V: TRBV24-1
J: TRBJ2-2

CDR3: CASRRQGNTEAFF
DNA: TGCGCCAGCAGAAGACAGGGGAACACTGAAGCTTTCTTT
size: few
D: TRBD1
V: TRBV10-1
J: TRBJ1-1

CDR3: CASSFFTENEKLFF
DNA: TGTGCCAGCAGTTTTTTCACGGAGAATGAAAAACTGTTTTTT
size: .
D: .
V: TRBV28
J: TRBJ1-4

CDR3: CASSLAGGAYNEQFF
DNA: TGTGCCAGCAGCTTAGCGGGGGGAGCCTACAATGAGCAGTTCTTC
size: .
D: .
V: TRBV7-9
J: TRBJ2-1

CDR3: CASSPGQGARTDTQYF
DNA: TGTGCCAGCAGCCCGGGACAGGGGGCGCGGACAGATACGCAGTATTTT
size: .
D: TRBD1
V: TRBV5-6
J: TRBJ2-3

CDR3: CASSQAWRQGANEQFF
DNA: TGTGCCAGCAGCCAAGCGTGGCGACAGGGGGCCAATGAGCAGTTCTTC
size: .
D: TRBD1
V: TRBV3-1/TRBV3-2
J: TRBJ2-1

CDR3: CASKQGGNQPQHF
DNA: TGTGCCAGCAAGCAGGGTGGAAATCAGCCCCAGCATTTT
size: once
D: .
V: TRBV12-3/TRBV12-4
J: TRBJ1-5

CDR3: CASGLAVGYGYTF
DNA: TGTGCTAGTGGTTTGGCGGTCGGGTATGGCTACACCTTC
size: .
D: .
V: TRBV12-5
J: TRBJ1-2

CDR3: CATSGGASNTDTQYF
DNA: TGTGCCACCAGCGGGGGGGCCTCGAACACAGATACGCAGTATTTT
size: .
D: TRBD2
V: TRBV24-1
J: TRBJ2-3

CDR3: CASSTDRPNSPLHF
DNA: TGTGCCAGTAGTACGGACAGGCCGAATTCACCCCTCCACTTT
size: .
D: TRBD1
V: TRBV19
J: TRBJ1-6

CDR3: CALGRGNTEAFF
DNA: TGTGCCTTAGGGAGAGGGAACACTGAAGCTTTCTTT
size: .
D: .
V: TRBV24-1
J: TRBJ1-1

CDR3: CASSADRAQGNTIYF
DNA: TGTGCCAGCTCAGCGGACAGGGCGCAAGGAAACACCATATATTTT
size: .
D: TRBD1
V: TRBV18
J: TRBJ1-3